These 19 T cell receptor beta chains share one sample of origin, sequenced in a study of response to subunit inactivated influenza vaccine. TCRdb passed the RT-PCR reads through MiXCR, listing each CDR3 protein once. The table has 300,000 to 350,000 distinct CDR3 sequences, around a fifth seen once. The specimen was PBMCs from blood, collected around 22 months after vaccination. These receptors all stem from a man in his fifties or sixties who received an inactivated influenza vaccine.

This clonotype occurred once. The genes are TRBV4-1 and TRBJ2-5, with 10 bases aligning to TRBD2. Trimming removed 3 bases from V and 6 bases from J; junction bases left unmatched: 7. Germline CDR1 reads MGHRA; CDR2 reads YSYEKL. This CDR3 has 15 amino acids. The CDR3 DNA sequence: TGCGCCAGCAGCCACTTTAGCGGGGGGCTTCAGACCCAGTACTTC. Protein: CASSHFSGGLQTQYF.

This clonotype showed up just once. CDR3 nucleotides: TGTGCCAGCTCAACAGGGGTGTTTACCCAAGAGACCCAGTACTTC. It codes for CASSTGVFTQETQYF. The chain links TRBV27 to TRBJ2-5; 7 bases map to TRBD1. After removal of 8 bases from V and 1 base from J, the junction contained 10 bases not matched to a gene. The CDR3 totals 15 residues. The germline V gene has CDR1 MNHEY and CDR2 SMNVEV (reference sequence).

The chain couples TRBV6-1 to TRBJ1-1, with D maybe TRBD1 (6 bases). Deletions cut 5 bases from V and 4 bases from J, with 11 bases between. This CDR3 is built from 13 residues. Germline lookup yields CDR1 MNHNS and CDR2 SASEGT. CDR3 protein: CASSQGHITEAFF. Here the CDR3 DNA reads TGTGCCAGCAGTCAGGGGCACATCACTGAAGCTTTCTTT.

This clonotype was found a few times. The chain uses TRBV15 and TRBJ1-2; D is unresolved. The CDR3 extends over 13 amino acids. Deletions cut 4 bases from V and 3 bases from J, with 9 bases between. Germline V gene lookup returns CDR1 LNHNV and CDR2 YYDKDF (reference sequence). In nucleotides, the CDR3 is TGTGCCACCAGCAAGGAGGGTGACTATGGCTACACCTTC. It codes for CATSKEGDYGYTF.

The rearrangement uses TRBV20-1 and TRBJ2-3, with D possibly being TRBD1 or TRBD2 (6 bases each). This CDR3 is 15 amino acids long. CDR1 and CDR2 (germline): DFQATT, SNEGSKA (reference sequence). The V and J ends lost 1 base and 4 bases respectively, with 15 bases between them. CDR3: CSARAFRGLSDTQYF. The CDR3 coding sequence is TGCAGTGCTAGAGCATTCCGGGGGCTATCAGATACGCAGTATTTT.

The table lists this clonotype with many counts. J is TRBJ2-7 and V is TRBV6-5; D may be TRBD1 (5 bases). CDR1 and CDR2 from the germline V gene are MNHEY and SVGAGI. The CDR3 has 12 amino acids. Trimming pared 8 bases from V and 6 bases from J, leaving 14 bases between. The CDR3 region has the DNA TGTGCCAGCGTTACCAGGGTAGGCGAGCAGTACTTC. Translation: CASVTRVGEQYF.

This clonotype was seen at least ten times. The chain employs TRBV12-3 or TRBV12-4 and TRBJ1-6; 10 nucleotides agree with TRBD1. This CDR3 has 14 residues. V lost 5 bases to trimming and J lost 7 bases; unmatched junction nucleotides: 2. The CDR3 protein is CASSRDRGNSPLHF. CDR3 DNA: TGTGCCAGCAGTCGGGACAGGGGCAATTCACCCCTCCACTTT.

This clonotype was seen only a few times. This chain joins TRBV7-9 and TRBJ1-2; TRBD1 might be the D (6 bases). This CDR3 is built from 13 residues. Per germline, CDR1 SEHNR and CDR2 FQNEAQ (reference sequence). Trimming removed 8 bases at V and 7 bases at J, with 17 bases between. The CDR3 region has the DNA TGTGCCAGCCCGATTCTCCAGGGGACTGGCTACACCTTC. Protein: CASPILQGTGYTF.

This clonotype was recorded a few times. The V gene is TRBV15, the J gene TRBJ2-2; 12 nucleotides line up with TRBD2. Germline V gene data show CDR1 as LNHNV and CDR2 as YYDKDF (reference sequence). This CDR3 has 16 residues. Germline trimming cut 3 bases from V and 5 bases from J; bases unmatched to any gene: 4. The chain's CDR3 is CATSSRLAGVTGELFF. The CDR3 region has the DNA TGTGCCACCAGCAGTCGACTAGCGGGAGTTACCGGGGAGCTGTTTTTT.

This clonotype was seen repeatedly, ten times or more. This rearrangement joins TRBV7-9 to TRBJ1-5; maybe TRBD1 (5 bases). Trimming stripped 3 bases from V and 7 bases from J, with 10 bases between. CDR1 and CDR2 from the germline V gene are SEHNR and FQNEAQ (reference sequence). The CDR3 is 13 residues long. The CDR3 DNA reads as TGTGCCAGCAGCTTCGGATGGGGCCAGCCCCAGCATTTT. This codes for CASSFGWGQPQHF.

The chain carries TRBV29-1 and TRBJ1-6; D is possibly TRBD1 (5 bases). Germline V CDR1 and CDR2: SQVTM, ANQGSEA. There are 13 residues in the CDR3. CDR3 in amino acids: CAGAGGPNSPLHF. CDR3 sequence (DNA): TGCGCCGGGGCGGGTGGTCCGAATTCACCCCTCCACTTT.

The CDR3 DNA is TGCGCCAGCAGCCAAGAGGTAGCGGTGAATGGGGAGCTGTTTTTT. It encodes CASSQEVAVNGELFF. The rearrangement links TRBV4-3 to TRBJ2-2, with TRBD2 as a possible D gene (6 bases). The CDR3 is 15 residues long. CDR1 LGHNA and CDR2 YSLEER come from the germline V gene. The V end lost 0 bases, the J end lost 8 bases, and 13 bases lay between the germline ends.

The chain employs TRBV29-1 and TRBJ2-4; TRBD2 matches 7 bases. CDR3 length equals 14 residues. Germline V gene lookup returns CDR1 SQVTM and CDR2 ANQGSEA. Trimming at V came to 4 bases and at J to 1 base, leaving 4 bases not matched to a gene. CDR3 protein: CSVGGGEAKNIQYF. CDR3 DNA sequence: TGCAGCGTTGGGGGAGGGGAGGCCAAAAACATTCAGTACTTC.

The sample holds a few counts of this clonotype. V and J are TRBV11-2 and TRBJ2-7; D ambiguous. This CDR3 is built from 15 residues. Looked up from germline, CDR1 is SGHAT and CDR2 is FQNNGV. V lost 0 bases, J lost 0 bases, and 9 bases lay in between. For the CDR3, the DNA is TGTGCCAGCAGCTTAGATACCTGGAGCTCCTACGAGCAGTACTTC. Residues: CASSLDTWSSYEQYF. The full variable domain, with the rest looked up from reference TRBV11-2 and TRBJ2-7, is EAGVAQSPRYKIIEKRQSVAFWCNPISGHATLYWYQQILGQGPKLLIQFQNNGVVDDSQLPKDRFSAERLKGVDSTLKIQPAKLEDSAVYLCASSLDTWSSYEQYFGPGTRLTVT.

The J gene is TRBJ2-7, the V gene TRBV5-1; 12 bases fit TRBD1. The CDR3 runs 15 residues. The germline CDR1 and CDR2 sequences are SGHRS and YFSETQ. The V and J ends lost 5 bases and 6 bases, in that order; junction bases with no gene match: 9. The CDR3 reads CASSSAGTGGVEQYF. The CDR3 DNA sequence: TGCGCCAGCAGTTCAGCCGGGACAGGGGGCGTCGAGCAGTACTTC.

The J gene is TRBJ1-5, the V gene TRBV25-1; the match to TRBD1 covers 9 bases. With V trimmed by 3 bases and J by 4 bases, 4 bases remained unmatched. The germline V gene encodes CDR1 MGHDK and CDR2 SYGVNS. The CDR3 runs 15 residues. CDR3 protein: CASSESTGGNQPQHF. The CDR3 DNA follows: TGTGCCAGCAGTGAGTCGACAGGGGGAAATCAGCCCCAGCATTTT.

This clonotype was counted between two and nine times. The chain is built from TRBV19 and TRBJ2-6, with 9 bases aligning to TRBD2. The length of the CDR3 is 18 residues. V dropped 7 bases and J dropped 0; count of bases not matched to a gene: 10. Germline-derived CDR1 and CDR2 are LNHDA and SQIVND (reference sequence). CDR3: CASNLLAGTDSGANVLTF. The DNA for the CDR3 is TGTGCCAGTAACCTACTAGCGGGTACCGACTCTGGGGCCAACGTCCTGACTTTC.

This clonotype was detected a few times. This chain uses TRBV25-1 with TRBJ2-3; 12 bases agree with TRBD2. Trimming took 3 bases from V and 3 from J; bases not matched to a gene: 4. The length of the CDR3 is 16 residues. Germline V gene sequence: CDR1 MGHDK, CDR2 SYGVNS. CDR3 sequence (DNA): TGTGCCAGCAGTGAGTCTAGCGGGAGGGCAACAGATACGCAGTATTTT. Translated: CASSESSGRATDTQYF.

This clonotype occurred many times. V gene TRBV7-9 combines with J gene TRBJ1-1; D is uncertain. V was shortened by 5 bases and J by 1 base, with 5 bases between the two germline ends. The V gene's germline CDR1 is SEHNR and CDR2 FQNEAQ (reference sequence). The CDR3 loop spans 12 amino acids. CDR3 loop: CASSAGNTEAFF. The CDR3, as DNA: TGTGCCAGCAGCGCGGGGAACACTGAAGCTTTCTTT.